This entry features one T cell receptor beta chain sequence. Its target is unknown. This sample is drawn from a study of OX40 agonist ivuxolimab in advanced cancers. Study-wide background: Enrollees could have had prior anti-PD-1, anti-PD-L1 or anti-CTLA-4 therapy, which approximately 38% had received. Study-wide results and caveats: There was clonal expansion of CD4+ and CD8+ blood T cells by week 6 at 0.1 to 3.0 mg/kg.

On cycle 4 day 1 and cycle 7 day 1, as well as at baseline, blood was sampled. Germline trimming cut 4 bases from V and 4 bases from J; bases unmatched to any gene: 3. The CDR3 has 14 amino acids. Germline CDR1 and CDR2: SGHTA and FQGNSA. This table comes from immunoSEQ multiplex PCR, and its TCRdb copy is limited to in-frame clones, with some not included. The data contain around 140,000 clones, under 95% of them singletons. The source material was CD4+ or CD8+ T cells sorted from blood, sampled in a trial of the OX40 agonist ivuxolimab. The chain has TRBV7-2 and TRBJ1-5, with 8 bases fitting TRBD1. The TCR comes from an adult with an advanced solid tumor such as melanoma, head and neck, liver or kidney cancer. The CDR3 nucleotides are TGTGCCAGCAGCTCCCAGGGGGCTAATCAGCCCCAGCATTTT. Residues: CASSSQGANQPQHF.